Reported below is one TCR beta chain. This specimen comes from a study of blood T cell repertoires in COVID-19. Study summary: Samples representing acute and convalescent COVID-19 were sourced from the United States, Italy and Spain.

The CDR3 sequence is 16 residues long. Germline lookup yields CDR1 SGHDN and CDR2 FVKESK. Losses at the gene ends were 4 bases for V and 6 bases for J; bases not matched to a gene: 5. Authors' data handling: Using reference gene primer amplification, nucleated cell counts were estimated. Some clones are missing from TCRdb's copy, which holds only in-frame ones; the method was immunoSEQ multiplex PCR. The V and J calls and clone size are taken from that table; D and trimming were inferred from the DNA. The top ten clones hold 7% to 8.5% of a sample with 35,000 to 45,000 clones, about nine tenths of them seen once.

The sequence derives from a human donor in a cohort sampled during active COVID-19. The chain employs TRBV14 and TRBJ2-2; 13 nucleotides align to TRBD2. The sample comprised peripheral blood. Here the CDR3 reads CASSPWTSGSSGELFF. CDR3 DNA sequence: TGTGCCAGCAGCCCCTGGACTAGCGGGAGTTCCGGGGAGCTGTTTTTT.